This TCR beta chain was found in a study of OX40 agonist ivuxolimab in advanced cancers. Study overall: At doses from 0.01 to 10 mg/kg, patients were given intravenous ivuxolimab every 2 weeks. One patient with hepatocellular carcinoma and two with cutaneous melanoma, three in all, had partial responses.

Method: immunoSEQ multiplex PCR; TCRdb's copy keeps in-frame clones and lacks some. This sample has about 36,000 clones; 88% occur once, and the top ten carry roughly 4%. The germline gives CDR1 MNHEY, CDR2 SMNVEV (reference sequence). The CDR3 contains 18 residues. The ends were cut back, 3 bases at V and 0 bases at J, with 17 bases in the middle. This clonotype originated in an adult with an advanced solid tumor such as melanoma, head and neck, liver or kidney cancer. This chain links TRBV27 with TRBJ2-2; tentatively, D is TRBD2 (5 bases). The source material was CD4+ or CD8+ T cells sorted from blood, sampled in a trial of the OX40 agonist ivuxolimab. The CDR3 region has the DNA TGTGCCAGCAGTTTTCGGGGTGGCGGAGCAGCGAACACCGGGGAGCTGTTTTTT. It yields the protein CASSFRGGGAANTGELFF.